This T cell receptor beta chain is drawn from a study of human CD8 memory T cell subsets. The study, taken as a whole, reports: Precursor exhausted and stem-like memory T cell repertoires shared minimal overlap.

The source of the PBMC was buffy coats of healthy donors. For every subset, the RNA was derived from duplicate vials of approximately 150,000 sorted CD8+ T cells. Remarks on this clonotype: The antigen remains unidentified.

Preparation of the TCR beta libraries relied on UMI-labeled 5' RACE. TCRdb reprocessed the 5' RACE reads; each CDR3 protein has one entry and no DNA is given. Reported are more than 9,000 distinct CDR3 sequences; the ten largest clones contain roughly 9%. Germline CDR1 LGHDT, CDR2 YNNKEL (reference sequence). The length of the CDR3 is 15 residues. The material sequenced was CD8+ stem-like memory T cells (TSCM and TCM) sorted from PBMCs. The subset: stem-like memory CD8 T cells (TSTEM), CCR7+ PD-1- TIGIT-. The rearrangement joins TRBV3-1 to TRBJ2-7; the TCRdb call, TRBD1, lacks DNA for checking. The TCR sequence derives from a human donor in good health. The CDR3 sequence: CASSPGTGVDYEQYF.